This T cell receptor (beta chain) derives from a study of blood T cell repertoires in COVID-19. Study at large: In each case, the material was cDNA or gDNA derived from T cells, B-cell-depleted T cells, or PBMCs.

TCRdb's copy holds only in-frame clones and misses some; the assay was immunoSEQ multiplex PCR. The sample includes around 260,000 clones, around 84% of them seen just once. Participants were aged about 18 to 100 years from 20 to 30 US areas. Self-reported history from a screening survey and questionnaire set each donor's cohort. V shed 5 bases and J 0 bases; nucleotides not matched to a gene: 10. The CDR3 totals 17 residues. Germline CDR1 and CDR2: PRHDT and FYEKMQ (reference sequence). This chain links TRBV13 with TRBJ1-3, with TRBD1 identical over 7 bases. Sequenced sample: PBMCs or T cells enriched from blood (not recorded which). The source of this sequence is a man younger than 45 with acute COVID-19. The CDR3 spells CASSPKTRGYSGNTIYF. CDR3 coding DNA: TGTGCCAGCAGCCCGAAAACCAGGGGGTACTCTGGAAACACCATATATTTT.